These 22 T cell receptor beta chains were all obtained from the same sample, sequenced in a study of blood T cell repertoires in COVID-19. Sequencing used immunoSEQ multiplex PCR; TCRdb keeps in-frame clones, though not all of them. The data hold over 300,000 clones, with approximately 83% observed a single time. The source material was PBMCs or T cells enriched from blood (not recorded which). These receptors originate from a man in his thirties or forties who had recovered from COVID-19.

The chain links TRBV30 to TRBJ1-2; D may be TRBD1 (5 bases). This CDR3 is 13 amino acids long. Germline values: CDR1 GTSNPN, CDR2 SVGIG (reference sequence). Trimming stripped 5 bases from V and 7 bases from J, with 17 bases between. The CDR3 DNA sequence: TGTGCCTGGGGGCCCTCCAGGGTAGCTGGCTACACCTTC. Its protein is CAWGPSRVAGYTF. The full variable domain, in which reference TRBV30 and TRBJ1-2 provide the parts outside the CDR3, is SQTIHQWPATLVQPVGSPLSLECTVEGTSNPNLYWYRQAAGRGLQLLFYSVGIGQISSEVPQNLSASRPQDRQFILSSKKLLLSDSGFYLCAWGPSRVAGYTFGSGTRLTVV.

This chain joins TRBV7-2 and TRBJ1-2; tentative D call: TRBD1 (5 bases). Germline V CDR1 and CDR2: SGHTA, FQGNSA. CDR3 length equals 14 residues. V shed 5 bases and J shed 2 bases, with 12 bases lying between them. CDR3 nucleotides: TGTGCCAGCAGCGAACAGGCAGGGAACTATGGCTACACCTTC. It yields the protein CASSEQAGNYGYTF.

This clone has more than one count but fewer than ten. The V call is TRBV6-5, the J call TRBJ2-7; possible D gene TRBD1, 6 bases. V lost 7 bases, J lost 0 bases, and 13 bases lay in between. Germline V gene lookup returns CDR1 MNHEY and CDR2 SVGAGI. The CDR3 sequence is 14 residues long. The CDR3 nucleotides are TGTGCCAGCACAAGACAGGAACCCTCCTACGAGCAGTACTTC. Encoded protein: CASTRQEPSYEQYF.

The chain employs TRBV30 and TRBJ1-1, with D possibly being TRBD1 (6 bases). This CDR3 has 12 amino acids. Germline lookup yields CDR1 GTSNPN and CDR2 SVGIG (reference sequence). V lost 7 bases and J lost 2, with 11 bases in between. CDR3 coding DNA: TGTGCCTTCACAGGGTTTAACACTGAAGCTTTCTTT. Amino acid sequence: CAFTGFNTEAFF.

The table lists this clone with many counts. The chain combines TRBV6-4 with TRBJ2-2; TRBD1 aligns across 9 bases. Germline V gene data show CDR1 as MRHNA and CDR2 as SNTAGT. The CDR3 totals 15 residues. The ends lost 4 bases at V and 3 bases at J; junction bases unmatched: 3. CDR3 nucleotides: TGTGCCAGCAGTGCAGGACAGGGGCACACCGGGGAGCTGTTTTTT. Translating it yields CASSAGQGHTGELFF.

The chain is built from TRBV10-3 and TRBJ1-2; D unclear. V was clipped by 6 bases and J by 0 bases, with 14 bases between them. The CDR3 has 15 amino acids. The germline V gene has CDR1 ENHRY and CDR2 SYGVKD. Here the CDR3 reads CAIRADGVSNYGYTF. CDR3 DNA: TGTGCCATCAGGGCCGACGGAGTCTCTAACTATGGCTACACCTTC.

The chain couples TRBV18 to TRBJ1-5; perhaps TRBD1 as D (6 bases). The CDR3 length is 16 residues. V was shortened by 3 bases and J by 4 bases, with 16 bases between the two germline ends. CDR1 and CDR2 (germline): KGHSH, LQKENI. CDR3 nucleotides: TGTGCCAGCTCACCCGCATTGACAGGAGTAAATCAGCCCCAGCATTTT. The encoded protein is CASSPALTGVNQPQHF. Looking up the rest from reference TRBV18 and TRBJ1-5 gives the full variable domain: NAGVMQNPRHLVRRRGQEARLRCSPMKGHSHVYWYRQLPEEGLKFMVYLQKENIIDESGMPKERFSAEFPKEGPSILRIQQVVRGDSAAYFCASSPALTGVNQPQHFGDGTRLSIL.

CDR3 coding DNA: TGTGCCAGCAGCCAAAGAGCGGGGGATTTCAATCAGCCCCAGCATTTT. Amino acids: CASSQRAGDFNQPQHF. The V and J genes are TRBV4-2 and TRBJ1-5; a weak D match, TRBD1 (5 bases). Germline-derived CDR1 and CDR2 are LGHNA and YNFKEQ. Trimming shortened V by 2 bases and J by 3 bases, and 14 bases separated the two germline ends. The CDR3 contains 16 residues.

This clone was counted between two and nine times. This sequence joins TRBV3-1 (or the pseudogene TRBV3-2) and TRBJ1-3; D is unresolved. The CDR3 runs 16 residues. CDR1 is LGHDT and CDR2 is YNNKEL in the germline V gene (reference sequence). Trimming took 3 bases from V and 0 from J, leaving 12 bases between them. DNA for the CDR3: TGTGCCAGCAGCCATCCGCGGCCGAACTCTGGAAACACCATATATTTT. It is translated as CASSHPRPNSGNTIYF.

This clone has more than one count but fewer than ten. The chain carries TRBV7-2 and TRBJ2-3; 8 nucleotides match TRBD2. This CDR3 spans 16 amino acids. V lost 4 bases, J lost 2 bases, and 8 bases stayed unmatched. Looked up from germline, CDR1 is SGHTA and CDR2 is FQGNSA. This CDR3 is CASSSRVAGYTDTQYF. CDR3 in DNA: TGTGCCAGCAGCTCCCGGGTAGCGGGGTACACAGATACGCAGTATTTT.

This chain connects TRBV4-3 to TRBJ1-1; 7 bases fit TRBD1. CDR1 and CDR2 from the germline V gene are LGHNA and YSLEER. CDR3 length equals 15 residues. V lost 1 base, J lost 3 bases, and 5 bases stayed unmatched. The CDR3 here is CASSQGGGADTEAFF. As DNA, the CDR3 is TGCGCCAGCAGCCAAGGAGGGGGCGCGGACACTGAAGCTTTCTTT.

The J gene is TRBJ1-5, the V gene TRBV12-2. TRBV12-2 is tagged as a pseudogene. CDR3 size: 20 residues. Here the CDR3 DNA reads TGTGCAAGTCGCTTATCCTGGCCGATTTGTGTTCGGGGGATCAGTCAGCCCCAGCATTTT. Encoded protein: CASRLSWPICVRGISQPQHF.

The V call is TRBV6-2 or TRBV6-3, the J call TRBJ1-1; 7 positions match TRBD1. The CDR3 runs 14 residues. V lost 6 bases to trimming and J lost 0 bases; unmatched junction nucleotides: 4. Per germline, CDR1 MNHEY and CDR2 SVGEGT. The CDR3 is CASSWGQLNTEAFF. The DNA for the CDR3 is TGTGCCAGCAGCTGGGGACAGCTGAACACTGAAGCTTTCTTT.

This sequence joins TRBV7-2 and TRBJ2-3; 7 bases are a match to TRBD2. The CDR3 extends over 14 amino acids. Germline CDR1 and CDR2: SGHTA and FQGNSA. V lost 2 bases, J lost 2 bases, and 1 base stayed unmatched. CDR3 DNA sequence: TGTGCCAGCAGCTTAAGCGGGGTCACAGATACGCAGTATTTT. Protein product: CASSLSGVTDTQYF.

V gene TRBV12-3 or TRBV12-4 combines with J gene TRBJ2-1; 13 nucleotides line up with TRBD2. The CDR3 has 13 amino acids. The junction had 8 bases not matched to a gene; V was cut back by 6 bases and J by 15 bases. The CDR3, as DNA: TGTGCCAGCAGACTAGCGGGGGGGCCCAGGGGGTTCTTC. This encodes CASRLAGGPRGFF.

This clone was detected only once. J is TRBJ2-3 and V is TRBV2; the D gene is possibly TRBD2 (6 bases). Trimming removed 5 bases from V and 0 bases from J, with 15 bases in between. The CDR3 is made up of 16 amino acids. Germline V CDR1 and CDR2: SNHLY, FYNNEI. As DNA, the CDR3 is TGTGCCAGCAGTACCCGCCGGGGGACTAGCACAGATACGCAGTATTTT. The encoded protein is CASSTRRGTSTDTQYF.

The V call is TRBV4-3, the J call TRBJ2-1; possible D gene TRBD2, 7 bases. Trimming cost V 1 base and J 0 bases, with 13 bases left between them. CDR3 length equals 17 residues. Germline values: CDR1 LGHNA, CDR2 YSLEER. CDR3 DNA: TGCGCCAGCAGCCAAGGCGGAGGGGGGGGCTCCTACAATGAGCAGTTCTTC. Translating gives CASSQGGGGGSYNEQFF.

This clone occurred many times. The rearrangement links TRBV14 to TRBJ1-1; possible D gene TRBD1, 6 bases. In germline, CDR1 is SGHDN, CDR2 FVKESK. This CDR3 is 14 amino acids long. V lost 4 bases, J lost 6 bases, and 15 bases lay in between. Written as DNA, the CDR3 is TGTGCCAGCAGCCCCTTAGGGGGAGCGGCTGAAGCTTTCTTT. Translated: CASSPLGGAAEAFF.

This clone was picked up one time. A read error is possible here, since a much larger clone lies one base away. The CDR3 protein is CASSPQGYEQYF. CDR3 coding DNA: TGTGCCAGCAGTCCACAGGGGTACGAGCAGTACTTC. V usage is TRBV6-1 and J usage is TRBJ2-7, with TRBD1 matching 7 bases. The CDR3 has 12 residues. Germline values: CDR1 MNHNS, CDR2 SASEGT. V shed 5 bases and J 4 bases; nucleotides not matched to a gene: 2.

The rearrangement joins TRBV25-1 to TRBJ2-5, with D possibly TRBD2 on 5 matching bases. V lost 3 bases to trimming and J lost 3 bases, with 11 bases between them. The V gene's germline CDR1 is MGHDK and CDR2 SYGVNS. The CDR3 is 14 amino acids. CDR3 in amino acids: CASSDVWREETQYF. The CDR3 region has the DNA TGTGCCAGCAGTGACGTCTGGCGGGAAGAGACCCAGTACTTC.

The rearrangement links TRBV6-5 to TRBJ2-7; 8 nucleotides agree with TRBD1. V trimming: 5 bases; J trimming: 2 bases; junction bases outside the gene matches: 5. The CDR3 consists of 14 residues. CDR1 and CDR2 from the germline V gene are MNHEY and SVGAGI. CDR3 amino acids: CASSLGQGTYEQYF. In DNA, the CDR3 is TGTGCCAGCAGTCTAGGACAGGGAACCTACGAGCAGTACTTC.

This rearrangement joins TRBV2 to TRBJ2-2, with D perhaps matching TRBD2 (5 bases). Trimming stripped 5 bases from V and 5 bases from J, with 12 bases between. Germline-derived CDR1 and CDR2 are SNHLY and FYNNEI. The CDR3 has 14 residues. The CDR3 DNA reads TGTGCCAGCAGTTTAGCCCCGGGGACCGGGGAGCTGTTTTTT. It encodes CASSLAPGTGELFF.